These 18 T cell receptor beta chains share one sample of origin, sequenced in a study of radiotherapy plus CTLA-4 blockade in lung cancer listed by TCRdb under 2018. Libraries were made using the immunoSEQ multiplex PCR assay. In TCRdb, the immuneACCESS table is reduced to in-frame sequences with V and J assigned. These tables do not hold every clone; where another copy was compared, an unresolved V gene accounts for under half, and the others remain unexplained. The sample includes over 80,000 clones, with roughly 87% observed a single time. Together, the top ten hold around 0.76% of the sample. The material was peripheral blood, obtained from a patient treated with radiotherapy plus ipilimumab. These receptors originate from a human donor with non-small cell lung cancer who had stable disease on radiotherapy plus ipilimumab.

This clone appeared once. This chain links TRBV7-2 with TRBJ2-7, with 8 bases fitting TRBD2. Germline V CDR1 and CDR2: SGHTA, FQGNSA. Trimming at V came to 5 bases and at J to 6 bases, leaving 12 bases not matched to a gene. The CDR3 is 15 residues long. CDR3: CASSRTLAGSGEQYF. The CDR3 DNA follows: TGTGCCAGCAGCCGCACCCTAGCGGGTTCTGGCGAGCAGTACTTC.

This chain uses TRBV11-3 with TRBJ2-7; 9 bases align to TRBD2. This CDR3 has 15 amino acids. The germline gives CDR1 SGHNT, CDR2 YENEEA. V lost 5 bases, J lost 5 bases, and 10 bases stayed unmatched. CDR3 nucleotide sequence: TGTGCCAGCAGCCGAGGAGGTAGCGGGAGCGACGAGCAGTACTTC. Translated: CASSRGGSGSDEQYF.

The chain carries TRBV30 and TRBJ1-1; D remains ambiguous. V gave up 1 base and J gave up 6 bases, with 9 bases separating them. Germline V gene sequence: CDR1 GTSNPN, CDR2 SVGIG (reference sequence). The CDR3 covers 12 residues. The CDR3 is CAWSAGTPEAFF. Written as DNA, the CDR3 is TGTGCCTGGAGTGCGGGTACCCCTGAAGCTTTCTTT.

This chain connects TRBV7-9 to TRBJ1-1; 7 nucleotides line up with TRBD1. The CDR3 extends over 15 amino acids. Germline trimming cut 4 bases from V and 4 bases from J; bases unmatched to any gene: 9. Germline CDR1 reads SEHNR; CDR2 reads FQNEAQ (reference sequence). CDR3 residues: CASSSAGGGGTEAFF. CDR3 DNA: TGTGCCAGCAGCTCCGCAGGGGGTGGAGGCACTGAAGCTTTCTTT.

This chain links TRBV5-1 with TRBJ2-7; 16 nucleotides align to TRBD2. The CDR3 consists of 18 residues. The junction had 6 bases not matched to a gene; V was cut back by 3 bases and J by 0 bases. Looked up from germline, CDR1 is SGHRS and CDR2 is YFSETQ. CDR3 protein: CASSSGLAGGPSSYEQYF. CDR3 coding DNA: TGCGCCAGCAGCTCGGGACTAGCGGGAGGGCCTTCCTCCTACGAGCAGTACTTC.

The J gene is TRBJ1-3, the V gene TRBV5-8; the D gene is possibly TRBD1 (6 bases). This CDR3 spans 20 amino acids. Germline lookup yields CDR1 SGHTS and CDR2 YDEGEE. V lost 2 bases and J lost 7, with 31 bases in between. This CDR3 reads CASSFLPVPKLGGWVNTIYF. As DNA, the CDR3 is TGTGCCAGCAGCTTCCTTCCCGTGCCCAAGCTAGGGGGGTGGGTGAACACCATATATTTT. Combining the CDR3 with reference TRBV5-8 and TRBJ1-3 gives the whole variable domain EAGVTQSPTHLIKTRGQQATLRCSPISGHTSVYWYQQALGLGLQFLLWYDEGEERNRGNFPPRFSGRQFPNYSSELNVNALELEDSALYLCASSFLPVPKLGGWVNTIYFGEGSWLTVV.

The sample holds a few counts of this clone. The rearrangement links TRBV18 to TRBJ2-4; D is perhaps TRBD1 or TRBD2 (5 bases each). The V gene's germline CDR1 is KGHSH and CDR2 LQKENI. Trimming took 4 bases from V and 8 from J, leaving 12 bases between them. This CDR3 comprises 13 residues. In DNA, the CDR3 is TGTGCCAGCTCACTAACCCAGGGAGACATTCAGTACTTC. Its translation is CASSLTQGDIQYF.

The V gene is TRBV9, the J gene TRBJ2-2, with 10 bases aligning to TRBD1. After removal of 2 bases from V and 0 bases from J, the junction contained 4 bases not matched to a gene. The CDR3 has 17 residues. Germline V CDR1 and CDR2: SGDLS, YYNGEE. The chain's CDR3 is CASSVSGTGANTGELFF. The CDR3 bases are TGTGCCAGCAGCGTTTCCGGGACAGGGGCGAACACCGGGGAGCTGTTTTTT.

This clone was counted a single time. V gene TRBV27 combines with J gene TRBJ2-7; no clear D gene. CDR3 length: 14 residues. CDR1 and CDR2 from the germline V gene are MNHEY and SMNVEV (reference sequence). With 0 bases removed from V and 5 bases from J, the gap between germline ends came to 11 bases. The CDR3 sequence: CASSLSSAYDEQYF. CDR3 DNA sequence: TGTGCCAGCAGTTTATCGAGTGCGTACGACGAGCAGTACTTC.

The CDR3 DNA follows: TGTGCCAGCAGGGGACAGGGCGACACCGGGGAGCTGTTTTTT. It encodes CASRGQGDTGELFF. This sequence joins TRBV2 and TRBJ2-2; TRBD1 matches at 9 bases. The CDR3 has 14 residues. The ends lost 6 bases at V and 3 bases at J; junction bases unmatched: 2. From germline, CDR1 is SNHLY and CDR2 FYNNEI.

The chain employs TRBV15 and TRBJ1-1, with D unclear. The CDR3 totals 12 residues. Germline V gives CDR1 LNHNV, CDR2 YYDKDF (reference sequence). Deletions cut 5 bases from V and 1 base from J, with 5 bases between. The CDR3 sequence: CATSQTNTEAFF. The CDR3 region has the DNA TGTGCCACCAGCCAGACGAACACTGAAGCTTTCTTT.

In its sample, this clone was seen a few times. V usage is TRBV27 and J usage is TRBJ2-2; no definite D call. The CDR3 loop spans 14 amino acids. CDR1 MNHEY and CDR2 SMNVEV come from the germline V gene (reference sequence). Trimming took off 4 bases at V and 6 bases at J, with 12 bases between the two ends. CDR3 bases: TGTGCCAGCAGTTACTCAGCCCCCGCCGGGGAGCTGTTTTTT. Its translation is CASSYSAPAGELFF.

The chain joins TRBV6-5 to TRBJ1-2; perhaps TRBD1 as D (6 bases). V lost 5 bases and J lost 6, with 13 bases in between. This CDR3 spans 13 amino acids. Germline CDR1 MNHEY, CDR2 SVGAGI. The CDR3 sequence is CASSEDSHDGYTF. Here the CDR3 DNA reads TGTGCCAGCAGTGAGGACAGTCACGATGGCTACACCTTC.

This chain links TRBV6-5 with TRBJ2-1, with D uncertain. The CDR3 spans 14 residues. The germline V gene encodes CDR1 MNHEY and CDR2 SVGAGI. V lost 5 bases and J 2 bases, leaving 10 bases between the germline ends. CDR3 in DNA: TGTGCCAGCAGTAGACTGAACGCCTACAATGAGCAGTTCTTC. It specifies CASSRLNAYNEQFF.

This clone has only one observation. V is TRBV4-1 and J is TRBJ2-5, with D tentatively TRBD1 (6 bases). Germline V gene sequence: CDR1 MGHRA, CDR2 YSYEKL. The ends were cut back, 4 bases at V and 2 bases at J, with 14 bases in the middle. The CDR3 has 15 residues. The CDR3 spells CASSPDRTAQETQYF. The DNA of the CDR3 is TGCGCCAGCAGCCCAGACCGGACAGCACAAGAGACCCAGTACTTC.

The DNA of the CDR3 is TGTGCCAGCAGCCAACCTCTAGCGGGGTTTGGAAATACGCAGTATTTT. Residues: CASSQPLAGFGNTQYF. The chain links TRBV25-1 to TRBJ2-3; 9 bases are a match to TRBD2. Trimming removed 6 bases from V and 7 bases from J; junction bases left unmatched: 14. From germline, CDR1 is MGHDK and CDR2 SYGVNS. The CDR3 contains 16 residues. Together with reference TRBV25-1 and TRBJ2-3, the CDR3 gives the full variable domain: EADIYQTPRYLVIGTGKKITLECSQTMGHDKMYWYQQDPGMELHLIHYSYGVNSTEKGDLSSESTVSRIRTEHFPLTLESARPSHTSQYLCASSQPLAGFGNTQYFGPGTRLTVL.

The CDR3 sequence is CSALSVDTQYF. CDR3 bases: TGCAGTGCTCTTAGCGTAGATACGCAGTATTTT. The chain couples TRBV20-1 to TRBJ2-3; weak D call: TRBD2 (5 bases). Germline CDR1 is DFQATT and CDR2 is SNEGSKA (reference sequence). V lost 5 bases to trimming and J lost 5 bases, with 8 bases between them. This CDR3 contains 11 residues.

The rearrangement joins TRBV5-1 to TRBJ2-3; TRBD1 matches 8 bases. V shed 4 bases and J 5 bases; nucleotides not matched to a gene: 6. The CDR3 sequence is 14 residues long. Germline V gene lookup returns CDR1 SGHRS and CDR2 YFSETQ. CDR3 region: CASSSDRGIDTQYF. The CDR3, as DNA: TGCGCCAGCAGCAGCGACAGGGGCATAGATACGCAGTATTTT.